Listed below are T cell receptor beta chains from one sample, sequenced in a study of blood T cell repertoires in COVID-19. Measured with immunoSEQ multiplex PCR; TCRdb has only the in-frame clones, and not every one. The table records about 70,000 clones, 80% to 85% of them present only once. Specimen: peripheral blood. The receptor source for this set is a man at least 80 years old with acute or convalescent COVID-19. CDR3s include the opening cysteine and the closing phenylalanine or tryptophan. A D gene is named only where the DNA matches it firmly. Clone size is not always given. Where it is, it says once, few, many or a class for expanded clones.

j_call v_call d_call clone_size cdr3_nt cdr3_aa
TRBJ2-5 TRBV5-4 TRBD2 . TGTGCCAGCACCGGGGGGAAGACCCAGTACTTC CASTGGKTQYF
TRBJ2-3 TRBV19 . . TGTGCCAGTAGAACCTCAGGGTCAGATACGCAGTATTTT CASRTSGSDTQYF
TRBJ2-7 TRBV29-1 . few TGCAGCGTTGTTCTTCCGTGGGCAGGGGCCTACGAGCAGTACTTC CSVVLPWAGAYEQYF
TRBJ1-2 TRBV6-5 . once TGTGCCAGTAAACGTGGGCTCCAGCTCTATGGCTACACCTTC CASKRGLQLYGYTF
TRBJ1-1 TRBV7-2 . . TGTGCCAGCAGCACCTCTTACAGGGTGGGCACTGAAGCTTTCTTT CASSTSYRVGTEAFF
TRBJ2-7 TRBV4-3 TRBD2 . TGCGCCAGCAGCCTCCGGGCTAGCGGCTACGAGCAGTACTTC CASSLRASGYEQYF
TRBJ2-2 TRBV9 . . TGTGCCAGCGGGCCTAGCGTTTTCACCGGGGAGCTGTTTTTT CASGPSVFTGELFF
TRBJ2-5 TRBV23-1 . . TGCGCCAGCAGTCCGCTAGTTCAGACCCAGTACTTC CASSPLVQTQYF
TRBJ2-7 TRBV12-1 . . TGTGCCAGCAGCTCAGGGGTTTCCTCCTACGAGCAGTACTTC CASSSGVSSYEQYF
TRBJ1-1 TRBV20-1 TRBD1 . TGCAGTGCTAGTTCGGACAGGGGCGGCGTTGAAGCTTTCTTT CSASSDRGGVEAFF
TRBJ1-2 TRBV3-1/TRBV3-2 TRBD1 . TGTGCCAGCAGCCAAGATAGGAGCACAGGGGGTAGCTACACCTTC CASSQDRSTGGSYTF
TRBJ1-4 TRBV24-1 TRBD1 . TGTGCCACCAGTGCTGACAGGGCTAATGAAAAACTGTTTTTT CATSADRANEKLFF
TRBJ1-2 TRBV19 . . TGTGCCTCTTCCGCCGGGGAGGGAAGGACCACTAACTATGGCTACACCTTC CASSAGEGRTTNYGYTF
TRBJ1-2 TRBV21-1 . once TGTGCCCCGGGAATCTATGGCTACACCTTC CAPGIYGYTF
TRBJ1-2 TRBV4-3 TRBD1 . TGCGCCAGCAGCCCAGACAGGGTTTCGGCCTATGGCTACACCTTC CASSPDRVSAYGYTF
TRBJ2-7 TRBV5-6 TRBD1 . TGTGCCAGCAGCGGGAGGACAGGGGAACCCACTACGCAGCAGTACTTC CASSGRTGEPTTQQYF
TRBJ2-3 TRBV6-5 TRBD2 . TGTGCCAGCAGTTCTAGCGGGAGCGGACCAGATACGCAGTATTTT CASSSSGSGPDTQYF
TRBJ2-6 TRBV15 . . TGTGCCACCAGCAGAGTGGCCTCTGGGGCCAACGTCCTGACTTTC CATSRVASGANVLTF
TRBJ1-1 TRBV9 . . TGTGCCAGCAGCGTAGTGGAGGGAAGGGTCGGGGGCACTGAAGCTTTCTTT CASSVVEGRVGGTEAFF
TRBJ2-2 TRBV29-1 TRBD2 . TGCAGCGTTGAAGGGTCCAGCGGGGGGCCGAACACCGGGGAGCTGTTTTTT CSVEGSSGGPNTGELFF
TRBJ2-7 TRBV7-3 . . TGTGCCAGCAGCCAGGGCCCGCTAACCTACGAGCAGTACTTC CASSQGPLTYEQYF
TRBJ2-3 TRBV6-5 . . TGTGCCAGCAGTTACGGCCTCGACACAGATACGCAGTATTTT CASSYGLDTDTQYF
TRBJ2-1 TRBV19 TRBD1 . TGTGCCAGTAGTGGAGGGACAGGGGATGAGCAGTTCTTC CASSGGTGDEQFF
TRBJ1-6 TRBV2 . . TGTGCCAGCAGTGTTAGAGGTTCACCCCTCCACTTT CASSVRGSPLHF
TRBJ2-2 TRBV9 . . TGTGCCAGCAGCCCTCAGGGGAACACCGGGGAGCTGTTTTTT CASSPQGNTGELFF
TRBJ1-5 TRBV5-4 . . TGTGCCAGCAGCATACAGGGCGCGGGGGATCAGCCCCAGCATTTT CASSIQGAGDQPQHF
TRBJ1-1 TRBV9 TRBD1 . TGTGCCAGCAGCGTTTCAGGGGGAGACACTGAAGCTTTCTTT CASSVSGGDTEAFF
TRBJ1-1 TRBV28 TRBD1 . TGTGCCAGCAGTTTTCCGAGATACAGGGGGCAGGTGACTGAAGCTTTCTTT CASSFPRYRGQVTEAFF
TRBJ2-3 TRBV9 TRBD1 . TGTGCCAGCAGCGTAGCTACGGTGGCAGGGGGCTCAGATACGCAGTATTTT CASSVATVAGGSDTQYF
TRBJ1-4 TRBV7-2 . . TGTGCCAGCAGCTTCGGTGGAGATAATGAAAAACTGTTTTTT CASSFGGDNEKLFF
TRBJ2-1 TRBV5-1 . . TGCGCCAGCAGCTTGGCGGGGACTGGGAATGAGCAGTTCTTC CASSLAGTGNEQFF
TRBJ2-1 TRBV9 TRBD2 . TGTGCCAGCAGCGTAGGCCTAGCGGGCTCCTACAATGAGCAGTTCTTC CASSVGLAGSYNEQFF
TRBJ2-7 TRBV14 TRBD1 . TGTGCCAGCAGCCGCGTGGACAGGTACCTTTACGAGCAGTACTTC CASSRVDRYLYEQYF
TRBJ2-5 TRBV5-6 . . TGTGCCAGCAGCTCAGGTTCGCGAGAGACCCAGTACTTC CASSSGSRETQYF
TRBJ2-1 TRBV18 . . TGTGCCAGCTCCCGGAACAGGGAAAGTTCCAATGAGCAGTTCTTC CASSRNRESSNEQFF
TRBJ1-6 TRBV6-5 . . TGTGCCAACAGACTAAACAGGTTCTATAATTCACCCCTCCACTTT CANRLNRFYNSPLHF
TRBJ2-5 TRBV7-3 TRBD1 . TGTGCCAGCAATACAGGGGGGCCCCGGGAGACCCAGTACTTC CASNTGGPRETQYF
TRBJ2-1 TRBV27 . . TGTGCCAGCAGTTCCCCCCGGGGTATCCCCAATGAGCAGTTCTTC CASSSPRGIPNEQFF
TRBJ1-2 TRBV5-1 . . TGCGCCAGCAGCTTGGGTGGAGCCGGGGAGGCCTATGGCTACACCTTC CASSLGGAGEAYGYTF
TRBJ2-3 TRBV15 . . TGTGCCACCAGCAGAGAGACAGGAGATACGCAGTATTTT CATSRETGDTQYF
TRBJ2-3 TRBV20-1 TRBD2 once TGCAGTGCTAGTGATCTAGCGGAATCTGTAGATACGCAGTATTTT CSASDLAESVDTQYF
TRBJ2-5 TRBV27 TRBD2 few TGTGCCAGCAGATCGCCTAGCGGGAAGGGAGGAGGAGTGGAGACCCAGTACTTC CASRSPSGKGGGVETQYF
TRBJ2-3 TRBV9 TRBD1 many TGTGCCAGCAGCGTAGGCAGGGGGACAGATACGCAGTATTTT CASSVGRGTDTQYF
TRBJ1-6 TRBV7-8 . . TGTGCCAGCAGCCCCGGCAGTGCGGGGGCACCCCTCCACTTT CASSPGSAGAPLHF
TRBJ1-1 TRBV4-1 . many TGCGCCAGCAGCCAGCTCGGGTGGGGCAATCTAGCTTTCTTT CASSQLGWGNLAFF
TRBJ2-2 TRBV7-2 . . TGTGCCAGCAGCTCTCCGAACACCGGGGAGCTGTTTTTT CASSSPNTGELFF
TRBJ1-2 TRBV4-1 TRBD1 . TGCGCCAGCAGCCAAGGTCCGGGACAGGGGAATTTAGGCTACACCTTC CASSQGPGQGNLGYTF
TRBJ2-5 TRBV7-9 TRBD1 . TGTGCCCTACAGAAACAGACAGGGGGCCAAGAGACCCAGTACTTC CALQKQTGGQETQYF
TRBJ1-2 TRBV28 . . TGTGCCAGCAGCACCTCCGGGAGCCTTAATCGCTACACCTTC CASSTSGSLNRYTF
TRBJ1-4 TRBV2 . . TGTGCCAGCAGGGCAGCCGGGGGGGTTGGGAATGAAAAACTGTTTTTT CASRAAGGVGNEKLFF
TRBJ2-5 TRBV7-2 TRBD2 . TGTGCCAGCAGCCCCCAAGGGACTAGCGCGCTTTGGTCCCAGTACTTC CASSPQGTSALWSQYF
TRBJ2-3 TRBV6-5 . . TGTGCCAGCAGTCAGCAGGGTACCGATACGCAGTATTTT CASSQQGTDTQYF
TRBJ2-1 TRBV24-1 . . TGTGCCACCAGTGGTAACGGAGGCTCCTACAATGAGCAGTTCTTC CATSGNGGSYNEQFF